This T cell receptor beta chain is drawn from a study of identical twins (dated by TCRdb to the mid-2010s). Concerning the study at large: To test whether fetal clonotypes persist, the study used deep sequencing on TCR alpha and beta repertoires from monozygotic twins, unrelated adults of various ages, and cord blood. To rule out contamination, the twin experiments were replicated at different times with different library preparation protocols.

All donors were healthy Caucasians. Miltenyi CD45RO+ enrichment and human naive T-cell isolation kits were used to isolate memory (CD45RO+) and naive T cells from PBMC. What the study reported, not specific to this receptor: The excess sharing between twins in beta out-of-frame sequences was weaker because fewer shared sequences reduced the signal-to-noise ratio. In monozygotic twins, recombination models systematically underestimated out-of-frame TCR alpha sharing, but the models matched the sharing seen between unrelated individuals. Because the same donors could not be followed over many years, the conclusions relied on cross-sectional statistical analysis. Abundant cord blood beta clonotypes carried fewer insertions; young adult naive repertoires showed a weaker similar trend, while memory repertoires showed none. Invariant T cells such as MAIT and iNKT could partly confound zero-insertion analyses, although diverse VJ usage argued against such confounding for most clonotypes. Compared with coincidental sharing between unrelated individuals, out-of-frame TCR alpha sequences shared between twins showed an excess of sequences with low generation probability.

Receptors were amplified or captured by 5' RACE. The sample was run on an Illumina HiSeq 2000. A universal primer binding site was added through template switching, and the final cDNA carried a unique molecular identifier so that TCR cDNA molecules could be counted accurately. Specific primers in the conserved constant-segment region were used to synthesize first-strand cDNA for the TCR alpha and beta chains. To control for contamination, every cDNA library was double barcoded, receiving both a SMART-Mk sample barcode and Illumina barcodes. TruSeq adapter sequences and Illumina sample barcodes were added in two successive PCR steps. The Illumina HiSeq platform was used with custom primers to sequence TCR alpha and beta cDNA libraries. The original methods were these. MiGEC processed the raw reads to extract unique molecular identifiers, while MiXCR was used to determine the CDR3 positions. For each individual, recombination models were inferred using an EM algorithm with the repgenHMM and IGoR tools. The tcR package in R was used for shared clonotype analysis, with sharing normalized by the product of cloneset sizes. To study raw recombination free of thymic and clonal selection effects, out-of-frame nonproductive sequences were analyzed. Using fastp at Q25 and MiXCR, TCRdb reprocessed the public reads and kept productive beta chains. Rows are combined by CDR3 protein, so each entry shows the most common genes and DNA. The V and J calls here are based on TCRdb, not the publication. The sample data list under 250,000 distinct CDR3 sequences, and around 10% of these were observed just once. The ten largest clones represent about 5% of the sample.

This clonotype was observed many times. Its target antigen remains unknown. Per-base quality was not reported, and no clone a single base away is much larger than it. The germline V gene sets CDR1 to SGHTA and CDR2 to FQGNSA. There are 15 amino acids in the CDR3, from cysteine to phenylalanine inclusive. The sequence is cut down to CDR3 DNA, 45 bases in frame from base 1. Relative to germline, V is 0 bases shorter and J is 0 bases shorter, with 6 bases between their ends. This chain joins TRBV7-2 to TRBJ2-1; the D gene assignment is ambiguous. Sequenced material: memory (CD45RO+) T cells sorted from blood. Interpreted using the paper, the cell subset or site label stands for: CD45RO+ enriched T cells. The TCR comes from a young woman in good health. CDR3 reads: CASSLATNSYNEQFF. The nucleotide sequence is TGTGCCAGCAGCTTAGCTACGAACTCCTACAATGAGCAGTTCTTC.